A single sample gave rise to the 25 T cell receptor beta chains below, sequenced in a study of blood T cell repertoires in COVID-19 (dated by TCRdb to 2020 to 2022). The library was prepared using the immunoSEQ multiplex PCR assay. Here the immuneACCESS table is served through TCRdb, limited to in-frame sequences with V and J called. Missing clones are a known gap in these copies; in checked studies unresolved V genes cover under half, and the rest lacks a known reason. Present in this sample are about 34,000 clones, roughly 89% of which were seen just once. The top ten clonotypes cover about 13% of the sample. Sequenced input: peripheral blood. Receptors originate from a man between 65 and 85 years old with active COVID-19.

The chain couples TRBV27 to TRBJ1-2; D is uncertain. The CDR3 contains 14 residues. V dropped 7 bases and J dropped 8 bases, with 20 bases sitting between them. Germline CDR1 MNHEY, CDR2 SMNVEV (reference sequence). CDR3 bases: TGTGCCAGCACCATAACCCCCGAACTAGGGGGCTACACCTTC. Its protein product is CASTITPELGGYTF.

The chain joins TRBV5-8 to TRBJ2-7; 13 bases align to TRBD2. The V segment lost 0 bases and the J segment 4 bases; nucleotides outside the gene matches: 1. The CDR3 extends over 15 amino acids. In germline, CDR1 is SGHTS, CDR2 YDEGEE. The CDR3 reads CASSLGLAGGYEQYF. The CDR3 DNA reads TGTGCCAGCAGCTTGGGACTAGCGGGAGGTTACGAGCAGTACTTC.

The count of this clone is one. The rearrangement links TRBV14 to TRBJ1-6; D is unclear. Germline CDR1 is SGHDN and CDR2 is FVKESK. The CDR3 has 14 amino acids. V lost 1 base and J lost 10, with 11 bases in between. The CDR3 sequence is CASSQAHSRSPLHF. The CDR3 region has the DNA TGTGCCAGCAGCCAAGCACACAGTCGGTCACCCCTCCACTTT.

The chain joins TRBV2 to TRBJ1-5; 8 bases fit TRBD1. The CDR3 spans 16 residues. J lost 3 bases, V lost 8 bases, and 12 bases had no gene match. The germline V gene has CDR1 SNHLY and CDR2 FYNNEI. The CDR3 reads CASQLEQGVVNQPQHF. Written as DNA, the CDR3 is TGTGCCAGCCAACTCGAACAGGGGGTGGTCAATCAGCCCCAGCATTTT.

CDR3 sequence (DNA): TGTGCCAGCAGTCAGGACAGGGACTACAATGAGCAGTTCTTC. Protein: CASSQDRDYNEQFF. J is TRBJ2-1 and V is TRBV27; 8 nucleotides match TRBD1. The V segment lost 5 bases and the J segment 3 bases; nucleotides outside the gene matches: 3. The CDR3 is 14 residues long. Germline values: CDR1 MNHEY, CDR2 SMNVEV (reference sequence).

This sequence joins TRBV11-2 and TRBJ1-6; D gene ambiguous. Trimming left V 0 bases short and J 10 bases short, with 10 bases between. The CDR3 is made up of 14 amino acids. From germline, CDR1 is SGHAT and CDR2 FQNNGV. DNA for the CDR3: TGTGCCAGCAGCTTAGATCCCGGGGAATCACCCCTCCACTTT. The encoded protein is CASSLDPGESPLHF. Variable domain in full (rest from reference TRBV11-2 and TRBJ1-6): EAGVAQSPRYKIIEKRQSVAFWCNPISGHATLYWYQQILGQGPKLLIQFQNNGVVDDSQLPKDRFSAERLKGVDSTLKIQPAKLEDSAVYLCASSLDPGESPLHFGNGTRLTVT.

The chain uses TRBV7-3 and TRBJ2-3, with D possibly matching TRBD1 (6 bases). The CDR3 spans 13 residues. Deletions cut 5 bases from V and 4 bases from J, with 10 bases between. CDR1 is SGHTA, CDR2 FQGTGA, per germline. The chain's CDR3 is CASSATGPDTQYF. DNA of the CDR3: TGTGCCAGCAGCGCAACAGGGCCAGATACGCAGTATTTT.

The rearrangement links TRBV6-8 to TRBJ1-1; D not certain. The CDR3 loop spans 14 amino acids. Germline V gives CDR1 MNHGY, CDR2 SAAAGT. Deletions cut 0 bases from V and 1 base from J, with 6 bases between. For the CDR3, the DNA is TGTGCCAGCAGTTACTCGAGCCGGAACACTGAAGCTTTCTTT. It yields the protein CASSYSSRNTEAFF.

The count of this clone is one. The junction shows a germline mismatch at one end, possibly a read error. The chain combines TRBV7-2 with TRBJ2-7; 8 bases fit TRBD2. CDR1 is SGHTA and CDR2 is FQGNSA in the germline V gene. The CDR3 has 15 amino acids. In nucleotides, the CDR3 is TGTGCCAGCAGGTTAGATATAGCGGGGTCCTACGAGCAGTACTTC. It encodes CASRLDIAGSYEQYF.

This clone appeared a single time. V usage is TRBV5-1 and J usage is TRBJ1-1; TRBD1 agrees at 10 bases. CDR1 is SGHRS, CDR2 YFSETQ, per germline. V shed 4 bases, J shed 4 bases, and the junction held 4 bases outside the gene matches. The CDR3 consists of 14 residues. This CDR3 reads CASSPTGGSTEAFF. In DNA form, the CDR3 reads TGCGCCAGCAGCCCGACAGGGGGCTCCACTGAAGCTTTCTTT.

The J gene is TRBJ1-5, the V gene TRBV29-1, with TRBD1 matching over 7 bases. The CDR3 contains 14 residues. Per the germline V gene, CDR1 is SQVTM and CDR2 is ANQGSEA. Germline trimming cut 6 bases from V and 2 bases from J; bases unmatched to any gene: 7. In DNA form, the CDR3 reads TGCAGCGTAGAGACAGGGATAGGCAATCAGCCCCAGCATTTT. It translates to CSVETGIGNQPQHF.

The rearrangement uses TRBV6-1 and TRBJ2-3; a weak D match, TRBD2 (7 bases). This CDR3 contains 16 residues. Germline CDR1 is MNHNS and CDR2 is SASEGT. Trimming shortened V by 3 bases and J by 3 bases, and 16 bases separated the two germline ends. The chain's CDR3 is CASSELGGPSTDTQYF. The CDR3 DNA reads TGTGCCAGCAGTGAGCTCGGGGGGCCCTCAACAGATACGCAGTATTTT.

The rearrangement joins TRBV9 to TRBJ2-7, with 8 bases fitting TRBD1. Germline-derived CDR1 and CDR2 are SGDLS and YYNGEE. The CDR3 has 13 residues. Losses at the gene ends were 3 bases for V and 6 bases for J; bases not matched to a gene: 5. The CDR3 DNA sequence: TGTGCCAGCAGCGCCACCGGGACAGGCGAGCAGTACTTC. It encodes CASSATGTGEQYF.

CDR3 protein: CASSLTIQIDYGYTF. CDR3 nucleotide sequence: TGCGCCAGCAGCTTGACGATCCAGATTGACTATGGCTACACCTTC. The chain has TRBV5-1 and TRBJ1-2; D is uncertain. CDR1 is SGHRS and CDR2 is YFSETQ in the germline V gene. Trimming removed 1 base from V and 3 bases from J, with 13 bases in between. The CDR3 loop spans 15 amino acids.

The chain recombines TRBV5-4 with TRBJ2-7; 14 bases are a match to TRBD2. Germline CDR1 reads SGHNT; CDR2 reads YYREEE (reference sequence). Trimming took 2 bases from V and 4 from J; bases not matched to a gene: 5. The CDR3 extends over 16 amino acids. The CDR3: CASSFRTSGRIYEQYF. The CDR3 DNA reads TGTGCCAGCAGCTTTCGGACTAGCGGGAGGATTTACGAGCAGTACTTC.

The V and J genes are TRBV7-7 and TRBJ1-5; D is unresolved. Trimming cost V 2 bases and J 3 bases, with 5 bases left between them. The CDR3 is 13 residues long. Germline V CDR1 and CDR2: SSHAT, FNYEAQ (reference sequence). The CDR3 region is CASSLSLNQPQHF. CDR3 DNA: TGTGCCAGCAGCTTATCCCTCAATCAGCCCCAGCATTTT.

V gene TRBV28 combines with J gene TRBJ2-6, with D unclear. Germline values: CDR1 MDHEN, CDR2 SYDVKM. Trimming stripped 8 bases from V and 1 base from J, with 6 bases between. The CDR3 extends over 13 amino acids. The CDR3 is CASWASGANVLTF. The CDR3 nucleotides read TGTGCCAGCTGGGCGTCTGGGGCCAACGTCCTGACTTTC.

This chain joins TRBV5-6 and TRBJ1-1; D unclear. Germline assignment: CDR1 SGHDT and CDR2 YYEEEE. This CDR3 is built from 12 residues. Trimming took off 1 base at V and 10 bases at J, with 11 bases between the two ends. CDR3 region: CASSLSPGGAFF. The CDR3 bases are TGTGCCAGCAGCTTGTCCCCAGGAGGAGCTTTCTTT. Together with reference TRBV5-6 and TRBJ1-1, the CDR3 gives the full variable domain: DAGVTQSPTHLIKTRGQQVTLRCSPKSGHDTVSWYQQALGQGPQFIFQYYEEEERQRGNFPDRFSGHQFPNYSSELNVNALLLGDSALYLCASSLSPGGAFFGQGTRLTVV.

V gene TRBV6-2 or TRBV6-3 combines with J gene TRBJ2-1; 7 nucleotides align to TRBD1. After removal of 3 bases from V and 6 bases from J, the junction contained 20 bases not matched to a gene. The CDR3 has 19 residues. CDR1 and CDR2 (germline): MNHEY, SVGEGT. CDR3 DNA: TGTGCCAGCAGTTATAGGGGGCCGACGGTCGCACTAAACGCCAATGAGCAGTTCTTC. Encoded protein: CASSYRGPTVALNANEQFF.

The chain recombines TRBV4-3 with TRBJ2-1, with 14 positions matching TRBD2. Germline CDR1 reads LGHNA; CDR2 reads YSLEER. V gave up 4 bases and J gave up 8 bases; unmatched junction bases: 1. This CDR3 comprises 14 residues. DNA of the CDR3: TGCGCCAGCAGCCCGGGACTAGCGGGAGATGAGCAGTTCTTC. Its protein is CASSPGLAGDEQFF.

DNA for the CDR3: TGTGCCAGCAGTTCGACTAGCGCGCCCACTGAGACCCAGTACTTC. Amino acids: CASSSTSAPTETQYF. V is TRBV7-9 and J is TRBJ2-5; 8 nucleotides match TRBD2. The CDR3 runs to 15 residues. Germline assignment: CDR1 SEHNR and CDR2 FQNEAQ (reference sequence). V shed 6 bases and J 5 bases; nucleotides not matched to a gene: 11.

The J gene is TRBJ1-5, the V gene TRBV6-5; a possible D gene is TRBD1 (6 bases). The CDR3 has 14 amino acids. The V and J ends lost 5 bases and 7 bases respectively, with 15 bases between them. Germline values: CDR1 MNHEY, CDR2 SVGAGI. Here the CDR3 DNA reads TGTGCCAGCAGTCCACAGGGTCCGGAACAGCCCCAGCATTTT. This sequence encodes CASSPQGPEQPQHF.

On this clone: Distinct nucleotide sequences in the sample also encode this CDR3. CDR3 nucleotides: TGTGCCAGCAGCGCGGGACAGGGGAACGAGCAGTACTTC. Encoded protein: CASSAGQGNEQYF. The chain couples TRBV9 to TRBJ2-7; 10 bases are shared with TRBD1. The CDR3 totals 13 residues. CDR1 and CDR2 (germline): SGDLS, YYNGEE. The junction had 2 bases not matched to a gene; V was cut back by 3 bases and J by 5 bases.

The DNA for the CDR3 is TGTGCCAGCAGTTTGGTTCGGGACCCCGGGAGTCATACGCAGTATTTT. It codes for CASSLVRDPGSHTQYF. J is TRBJ2-3 and V is TRBV28, with D perhaps matching TRBD2 (6 bases). Germline V gene lookup returns CDR1 MDHEN and CDR2 SYDVKM. The V gene lost 3 bases and the J gene lost 7 bases, with 20 bases spanning the gap. This CDR3 has 16 amino acids.

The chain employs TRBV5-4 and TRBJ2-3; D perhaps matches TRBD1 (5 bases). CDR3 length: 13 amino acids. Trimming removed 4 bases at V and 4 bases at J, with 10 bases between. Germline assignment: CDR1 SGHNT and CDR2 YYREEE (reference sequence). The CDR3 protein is CASSRDRADTQYF. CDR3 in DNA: TGTGCCAGCAGCAGAGACAGAGCAGATACGCAGTATTTT.